This T cell receptor (beta chain) was found in a study of long-term antiretroviral therapy in people with HIV. Germline-derived CDR1 and CDR2 are KGHSH and LQKENI. V gave up 3 bases and J gave up 3 bases, with 6 bases separating them. The CDR3 totals 13 residues. Assay version v3.0 of immunoSEQ was used, and it was run at survey level. TCRdb's table, derived via immunoSEQ multiplex PCR, lists solely in-frame clones and lacks some. The sample consists of some 23,000 clones, about 80% of them appearing once. Specimen: unsorted PBMCs, collected 1.2 years after starting antiretroviral therapy. This clonotype was obtained from a middle-aged woman with HIV. V gene TRBV18 combines with J gene TRBJ2-1; D is unresolved. The CDR3 bases are TGTGCCAGCTCACCCAGAGGCTACAATGAGCAGTTCTTC. It specifies CASSPRGYNEQFF. Using reference TRBV18 and TRBJ2-1 for the parts outside the CDR3, the full variable domain is NAGVMQNPRHLVRRRGQEARLRCSPMKGHSHVYWYRQLPEEGLKFMVYLQKENIIDESGMPKERFSAEFPKEGPSILRIQQVVRGDSAAYFCASSPRGYNEQFFGPGTRLTVL.